These 8 T cell receptor beta chains were all obtained from the same sample, sequenced in a study of T cell repertoires in cytomegalovirus infection. The antigens these receptors bind are not known. In TCRdb, the reads were re-called with MiXCR into one record per CDR3 protein. Among 110,000 or so distinct CDR3 sequences listed, 30% were seen once. This sample comprised CD8+ T cells from cultured PBMCs, obtained from culture after CMV antigen stimulation. The receptors shown here come from a human donor in good health (CMV status not recorded). Some clones in this sample may be carry-over from other donors' samples.

Only a few counts were recorded for this clonotype. The chain is built from TRBV12-3 or TRBV12-4 and TRBJ1-6; tentatively, D is TRBD1 (6 bases). This CDR3 is 18 amino acids long. Trimming left V 2 bases short and J 3 bases short, with 17 bases between. The CDR3 loop reads CASSLRPTGSRYNSPLHF. The DNA for the CDR3 is TGTGCCAGCAGTTTAAGGCCAACAGGGTCCCGCTATAATTCACCCCTCCACTTT.

This clonotype was counted a few times. V usage is TRBV11-2 and J usage is TRBJ2-7; 7 bases line up with TRBD1. V dropped 2 bases and J dropped 3; count of bases not matched to a gene: 4. The CDR3 length is 14 residues. Per the germline V gene, CDR1 is SGHAT and CDR2 is FQNNGV. CDR3 protein: CASSLTQGLYEQYF. In DNA form, the CDR3 reads TGTGCCAGCAGCTTAACACAGGGGCTCTACGAGCAGTACTTC.

The chain carries TRBV19 and TRBJ2-5; 7 bases line up with TRBD1. This CDR3 has 14 residues. V was pared by 6 bases and J by 4 bases, with 8 bases of the junction left unmatched. Germline CDR1 reads LNHDA; CDR2 reads SQIVND (reference sequence). The CDR3 DNA reads TGTGCCAGTAGCCTCGACAGGGTGGGAGAGACCCAGTACTTC. Amino acids: CASSLDRVGETQYF.

This clonotype turned up a few times. V gene TRBV15 combines with J gene TRBJ2-7; D unclear. CDR3 length equals 14 residues. Trimming took 1 base from V and 7 from J, leaving 14 bases between them. From germline, CDR1 is LNHNV and CDR2 YYDKDF (reference sequence). CDR3: CATSRGTDDLEQYF. CDR3 nucleotides: TGTGCCACCAGCAGAGGTACAGACGACCTGGAGCAGTACTTC.

Only a few counts were recorded for this clonotype. This rearrangement joins TRBV7-9 to TRBJ1-2; no clear D. V was pared by 3 bases and J by 1 base, with 12 bases between. This CDR3 has 15 residues. The germline CDR1 and CDR2 sequences are SEHNR and FQNEAQ (reference sequence). The CDR3 loop is CASSFPSVDNYGYTF. The CDR3 DNA is TGTGCCAGCAGCTTCCCCAGTGTAGATAACTATGGCTACACCTTC.

The chain uses TRBV12-3 or TRBV12-4 and TRBJ2-1; 12 positions match TRBD2. The CDR3 extends over 18 amino acids. The ends lost 7 bases at V and 6 bases at J; junction bases unmatched: 16. Here the CDR3 reads CASTLVGGLAGNLNEQFF. DNA of the CDR3: TGTGCCAGCACCCTCGTGGGGGGACTAGCGGGTAATCTCAATGAGCAGTTCTTC.

The CDR3 sequence: CASSRDRGSYGYTF. The CDR3 bases are TGTGCCAGCAGCCGGGACAGGGGAAGCTATGGCTACACCTTC. The chain joins TRBV6-1 to TRBJ1-2, with 10 nucleotides matching TRBD1. The CDR3 extends over 14 amino acids. V trimming: 6 bases; J trimming: 4 bases; junction bases outside the gene matches: 5. CDR1 and CDR2 (germline): MNHNS, SASEGT.

Points on this clonotype: The junction does not match germline at one end; this may be a read error. The rearrangement joins TRBV19 to TRBJ2-7, with 7 bases fitting TRBD2. CDR3 length: 14 amino acids. Germline V gene lookup returns CDR1 LNHDA and CDR2 SQIVND (reference sequence). The CDR3 protein is CASSTAIGGTSWDF. The CDR3, as DNA: TGTGCCAGTAGTACCGCCATCGGGGGGACGAGTTGGGACTTC.